The 18 T cell receptor beta chains below were found in one sample sequenced in a study of Ad26.COV2.S vaccination and SARS-CoV-2 variants. Treatment given: about 20 received Ad26.COV2.S at low or high dose, single or two shots; about 5 received placebo; per-sample allocation not given. On day 63 after the first injection, vaccine and placebo recipients gave samples. Repertoires were generated with immunoSEQ multiplex PCR, while TCRdb's copy carries only in-frame clones and drops some. The profile covers around 300,000 clones, with approximately 90% appearing a single time and approximately 5.9% taken by the ten largest. The source material was peripheral blood, sampled in a trial of Ad26.COV2.S vaccine versus placebo. These receptors were taken from a person between 18 and 59 years old who received the Ad26.COV2.S COVID-19 vaccine or a placebo.

Points on this clone: The same CDR3 also results from other DNA sequences found in this sample. V usage is TRBV29-1 and J usage is TRBJ2-7; D is uncertain. Germline V CDR1 and CDR2: SQVTM, ANQGSEA. The V gene lost 4 bases and the J gene lost 0 bases, with 7 bases spanning the gap. This CDR3 is built from 12 residues. Here the CDR3 DNA reads TGCAGCGTTGGGTCTGGCTCCTACGAGCAGTACTTC. Residues: CSVGSGSYEQYF.

The rearrangement links TRBV7-8 to TRBJ1-2; 8 nucleotides agree with TRBD1. The CDR3 length is 13 residues. CDR1 and CDR2 from the germline V gene are SGHVS and FQNEAQ. V lost 5 bases to trimming and J lost 7 bases; unmatched junction nucleotides: 6. The chain's CDR3 is CASSKDRAAGYTF. The CDR3 DNA reads as TGTGCCAGCAGCAAGGACAGGGCGGCTGGCTACACCTTC.

Note on this clone: Other DNA variants within this sample encode the same CDR3. The J gene is TRBJ1-5, the V gene TRBV24-1, with 9 bases aligning to TRBD1. Germline V CDR1 and CDR2: KGHDR, SFDVKD. The CDR3 extends over 14 amino acids. Trimming at V came to 4 bases and at J to 7 bases, leaving 4 bases not matched to a gene. As DNA, the CDR3 is TGTGCCACCAGTGACCGGACAGGGGACCAGCCCCAGCATTTT. Translation: CATSDRTGDQPQHF.

The rearrangement links TRBV6-1 to TRBJ2-2, with 10 bases that match TRBD2. This CDR3 spans 17 amino acids. Germline CDR1 MNHNS, CDR2 SASEGT. The trim removed 6 bases at V and 0 bases at J, leaving 7 bases unmatched. In DNA form, the CDR3 reads TGTGCCAGCAGCGAAACTAGCGGGGTCGCGAACACCGGGGAGCTGTTTTTT. It is translated as CASSETSGVANTGELFF.

V and J are TRBV11-2 and TRBJ1-1; 9 bases map to TRBD1. Germline CDR1 SGHAT, CDR2 FQNNGV. The CDR3 consists of 15 residues. After removal of 1 base from V and 8 bases from J, the junction contained 8 bases not matched to a gene. In DNA form, the CDR3 reads TGTGCCAGCAGCTTAGGGGTTGGGACAGGGAGAGAAGCTTTCTTT. Translating gives CASSLGVGTGREAFF.

The chain recombines TRBV27 with TRBJ2-7; D not certain. V dropped 1 base and J dropped 0 bases, with 13 bases sitting between them. The CDR3 loop spans 16 amino acids. Germline values: CDR1 MNHEY, CDR2 SMNVEV (reference sequence). The CDR3 DNA reads as TGTGCCAGCAGTTTATACCGGGCCCCACTCTCCTACGAGCAGTACTTC. This translates into CASSLYRAPLSYEQYF.

The genes are TRBV18 and TRBJ1-6, with D tentatively TRBD1 (5 bases). The ends were cut back, 2 bases at V and 6 bases at J, with 8 bases in the middle. CDR1 is KGHSH and CDR2 is LQKENI in the germline V gene. CDR3 length: 14 residues. The CDR3 DNA reads TGTGCCAGCTCACCATCGGGGGTTAATTCACCCCTCCACTTT. As protein: CASSPSGVNSPLHF.

Only one count was recorded for this clone. The chain couples TRBV6-5 to TRBJ2-3; TRBD1 matches 9 bases. Germline V gene sequence: CDR1 MNHEY, CDR2 SVGAGI. The CDR3 extends over 14 amino acids. V dropped 8 bases and J dropped 7; count of bases not matched to a gene: 10. The CDR3 reads CASVRDRDLHTQYF. The CDR3, as DNA: TGTGCCAGCGTCCGGGACAGGGACTTGCATACGCAGTATTTT.

The J gene is TRBJ2-5, the V gene TRBV29-1; D is perhaps TRBD2 (7 bases). The CDR3 runs 13 residues. Germline V lookup: CDR1 SQVTM, CDR2 ANQGSEA. Trimming removed 3 bases from V and 5 bases from J, with 13 bases in between. CDR3 region: CSVDGGRLETQYF. As DNA, the CDR3 is TGCAGCGTTGACGGGGGGCGCTTGGAGACCCAGTACTTC. Full variable domain (outside the CDR3, taken from reference TRBV29-1 and TRBJ2-5): SAVISQKPSRDICQRGTSLTIQCQVDSQVTMMFWYRQQPGQSLTLIATANQGSEATYESGFVIDKFPISRPNLTFSTLTVSNMSPEDSSIYLCSVDGGRLETQYFGPGTRLLVL.

The chain recombines TRBV28 with TRBJ1-2; TRBD1 is a possible D gene (6 bases). This CDR3 is 12 amino acids long. In germline, CDR1 is MDHEN, CDR2 SYDVKM. V lost 5 bases to trimming and J lost 3 bases, with 7 bases between them. The CDR3 reads CASSKGDYGYTF. The DNA of the CDR3 is TGTGCCAGCAGTAAGGGGGACTATGGCTACACCTTC.

This chain connects TRBV14 to TRBJ2-7; no clear D. CDR3 length equals 13 residues. V was clipped by 0 bases and J by 9 bases, with 12 bases between them. Germline CDR1 reads SGHDN; CDR2 reads FVKESK. The CDR3: CASSQEPRARQYF. The CDR3 nucleotides read TGTGCCAGCAGCCAAGAACCCCGGGCCAGGCAGTACTTC.

The V call is TRBV5-6, the J call TRBJ2-7; TRBD1 is a possible D gene (6 bases). Germline V lookup: CDR1 SGHDT, CDR2 YYEEEE. The CDR3 contains 15 residues. V lost 5 bases and J 5 bases, leaving 20 bases between the germline ends. The DNA for the CDR3 is TGTGCCAGCAGTCATACAGGGAGAGAAGCCGACGAGCAGTACTTC. This encodes CASSHTGREADEQYF. The whole variable domain, filled in from reference TRBV5-6 and TRBJ2-7, reads DAGVTQSPTHLIKTRGQQVTLRCSPKSGHDTVSWYQQALGQGPQFIFQYYEEEERQRGNFPDRFSGHQFPNYSSELNVNALLLGDSALYLCASSHTGREADEQYFGPGTRLTVT.

The chain couples TRBV4-1 to TRBJ2-7; tentative D call: TRBD2 (6 bases). The germline V and J ends were trimmed by 0 bases and 5 bases, with 11 bases remaining between them. The CDR3 spans 14 residues. CDR1 and CDR2 (germline): MGHRA, YSYEKL. The CDR3 reads CASSQDDPGDEQYF. The CDR3, as DNA: TGCGCCAGCAGCCAAGATGACCCGGGGGACGAGCAGTACTTC.

The chain uses TRBV7-9 and TRBJ2-2; D ambiguous. Germline assignment: CDR1 SEHNR and CDR2 FQNEAQ (reference sequence). The V and J ends lost 6 bases and 0 bases respectively, with 11 bases between them. The CDR3 covers 15 residues. The CDR3 reads CASRYDATNTGELFF. The DNA for the CDR3 is TGTGCCAGCAGGTATGACGCCACGAACACCGGGGAGCTGTTTTTT.

J is TRBJ1-4 and V is TRBV3-1 (or the pseudogene TRBV3-2); D possibly corresponds to TRBD1 (5 bases). Germline V gives CDR1 LGHDT, CDR2 YNNKEL (reference sequence). The CDR3 has 16 residues. Trimming took 3 bases from V and 1 from J, leaving 12 bases between them. CDR3 DNA: TGTGCCAGCAGCCATAGAGGAAGGGGAACTAATGAAAAACTGTTTTTT. It translates to CASSHRGRGTNEKLFF.

CDR3 DNA sequence: TGTGCCAGCAGCGATTACGTAGGGGTGGAGGAAAAACTGTTTTTT. This translates into CASSDYVGVEEKLFF. V is TRBV27 and J is TRBJ1-4; D is possibly TRBD1 (5 bases). Germline V gives CDR1 MNHEY, CDR2 SMNVEV (reference sequence). The V gene lost 6 bases and the J gene lost 8 bases, with 19 bases spanning the gap. The CDR3 spans 15 residues.

V and J are TRBV9 and TRBJ2-1; 7 nucleotides line up with TRBD2. CDR3 size: 16 residues. V was pared by 2 bases and J by 7 bases, with 12 bases of the junction left unmatched. Germline V gives CDR1 SGDLS, CDR2 YYNGEE. The CDR3 DNA reads TGTGCCAGCAGCGTTTTCGGCCAGGGAGCGGGGAATGAGCAGTTCTTC. Its protein product is CASSVFGQGAGNEQFF.

V is TRBV28 and J is TRBJ1-6, with TRBD1 identical over 9 bases. This CDR3 comprises 15 residues. Losses at the gene ends were 3 bases for V and 9 bases for J; bases not matched to a gene: 6. The germline CDR1 and CDR2 sequences are MDHEN and SYDVKM. CDR3 protein: CASSFSGTGSSPLHF. The CDR3 coding sequence is TGTGCCAGCAGTTTCTCCGGGACAGGGAGTTCACCCCTCCACTTT.